This T cell receptor (beta chain) emerged from a study of T cell changes during pregnancy in multiple sclerosis. Per germline, CDR1 SQVTM and CDR2 ANQGSEA. V lost 0 bases to trimming and J lost 2 bases, with 25 bases between them. This CDR3 is 19 amino acids long. Clones were read by immunoSEQ multiplex PCR, and TCRdb kept only the in-frame ones, dropping some. The sample shows some 43,000 clones, about 90% of them seen only once. This sequence joins TRBV29-1 and TRBJ2-5, with D perhaps TRBD1 (6 bases). This sequence originates from a female donor with multiple sclerosis, enrolled in a pregnancy study. The sequenced sample was CD8+ T cells from peripheral blood mononuclear cells, obtained in the first trimester of pregnancy. For the CDR3, the DNA is TGCAGCGTTGAAGATCTCCAGCTTGGGTTTGGGGGCTTTCAAGAGACCCAGTACTTC. Its translation is CSVEDLQLGFGGFQETQYF.